This T cell receptor (beta chain) was obtained from a study of early T cells in non-severe SARS-CoV-2 infection. Points on this clonotype: What it binds is not known.

Findings and caveats of the study: Anti-spike CD8 specificities were favored by VDJdb matching, whose results missed private and CD4 specificities.

The library protocol tagged individual cDNA molecules with unique molecular identifiers. TCRdb reprocessed the 5' RACE reads via MiXCR and lists one record per CDR3 protein. The data show 80,000 to 95,000 distinct CDR3 sequences, approximately 14% seen once. With 6 bases removed from V and 4 bases from J, the gap between germline ends came to 16 bases. The CDR3 is 15 residues long. This chain connects TRBV12-3 or TRBV12-4 to TRBJ1-5, with a weak D call TRBD1 (5 bases). The receptor comes from an adult who was a healthcare worker with PCR-confirmed SARS-CoV-2 infection or an uninfected control (not recorded which). The sequenced material came from whole blood. This CDR3 reads CASSLSAGRNQPQHF. Written as DNA, the CDR3 is TGTGCCAGCAGCCTTTCGGCAGGGAGGAATCAGCCCCAGCATTTT.